The 6 T cell receptor beta chains presented below share a single source sample, sequenced in a study of regulatory T cells in long-lasting Graves disease. This sample's time point: persistent/refractory GD, antithyroid drugs over 5 years with positive TRAb. Isolated PBMC RNA provided the starting material for the TCR library. Building the TCR beta libraries relied on iRepertoire HTBI primers, and CDR3 regions underwent Arm-PCR. TCRdb re-called the multiplex PCR reads through MiXCR, storing one row per CDR3 protein. Of hundreds of thousands of distinct CDR3 sequences listed, roughly 23% are singletons. Material: peripheral blood mononuclear cells (PBMCs), obtained when the disease was refractory, from a patient treated with antithyroid drugs. All receptors derive from a female donor with Graves disease.

The chain carries TRBV28 and TRBJ2-7, with D possibly matching TRBD1 (5 bases). Trimming left V 3 bases short and J 5 bases short, with 14 bases between. CDR1 is MDHEN and CDR2 is SYDVKM in the germline V gene. The CDR3 covers 14 residues. CDR3 DNA: TGTGCCAGCAGTTTGGCAGGGCGACGAAACGAGCAGTACTTC. Translated, it gives CASSLAGRRNEQYF.

The V gene is TRBV6-5, the J gene TRBJ2-6; no definite D call. CDR1 is MNHEY and CDR2 is SVGAGI in the germline V gene. The V and J ends lost 0 bases and 2 bases respectively, with 11 bases between them. This CDR3 has 17 amino acids. The CDR3 is CASSYSISGAGANVLTF. DNA for the CDR3: TGTGCCAGCAGTTACTCGATTAGTGGGGCTGGGGCCAACGTCCTGACTTTC.

This clonotype was observed many times. V is TRBV24-1 and J is TRBJ2-5; the match to TRBD1 covers 7 bases. Germline CDR1 and CDR2: KGHDR and SFDVKD. With 3 bases clipped from V and 4 bases from J, the junction kept 7 bases outside the gene matches. CDR3 length: 15 amino acids. CDR3 sequence: CATSDRRTGGETQYF. Written as DNA, the CDR3 is TGTGCCACCAGTGATCGCCGGACAGGCGGAGAGACCCAGTACTTC.

This clonotype occurred many times. The chain combines TRBV7-8 with TRBJ2-7; no definite D call. Trimming left V 2 bases short and J 3 bases short, with 20 bases between. The CDR3 length is 17 residues. CDR1 and CDR2 from the germline V gene are SGHVS and FQNEAQ. The CDR3 region is CASSLPYVRRSNYEQYF. CDR3 coding DNA: TGTGCCAGCAGCTTACCTTACGTTAGGCGTTCCAACTACGAGCAGTACTTC.

Only one count was recorded for this clonotype. Being one base from a much bigger clone, this may be a read error. V is TRBV6-2 or TRBV6-3 and J is TRBJ1-4; possible D gene TRBD1, 6 bases. The germline CDR1 and CDR2 sequences are MNHEY and SVGEGT. This CDR3 is built from 15 residues. With 2 bases removed from V and 3 bases from J, the gap between germline ends came to 10 bases. The CDR3 spells CASSYHRAANEKLFF. Written as DNA, the CDR3 is TGTGCCAGCAGTTACCACAGGGCCGCTAATGAAAAACTGTTTTTT.

This clonotype was counted ten times or more. The chain carries TRBV6-1 and TRBJ1-6; D is undetermined. V shed 5 bases and J shed 10 bases, with 12 bases lying between them. This CDR3 has 13 amino acids. Per the germline V gene, CDR1 is MNHNS and CDR2 is SASEGT. The CDR3 loop reads CASSQLGWSPLHF. CDR3 bases: TGTGCCAGCAGTCAACTCGGATGGTCACCCCTCCACTTT.